This TCR beta chain was found in a study of cytomegalovirus exposure and HLA in healthy donors. Primers for the PCR totalled 60 Vbeta and 13 Jbeta. Some clones are missing from TCRdb's copy, which holds only in-frame ones; the method was immunoSEQ multiplex PCR. The repertoire holds 250,000 to 350,000 clones, approximately 80% seen once, with about 0.3% in the top ten. This TCR was sampled from a girl aged 2-10 years in good health and CMV-seronegative. Material for sequencing was PBMCs.

In DNA form, the CDR3 reads TGCGCCAGCAGCTTGGGGGGACAGGGCACAGATACGCAGTATTTT. Its protein product is CASSLGGQGTDTQYF. The chain employs TRBV5-1 and TRBJ2-3; 8 positions agree with TRBD1. The CDR3 has 15 amino acids. Germline trimming cut 0 bases from V and 1 base from J; bases unmatched to any gene: 1. Germline V CDR1 and CDR2: SGHRS, YFSETQ.